The rows below give T cell receptor beta chains drawn from one sample of a study of blood T cell repertoires in COVID-19. Clones were sequenced by immunoSEQ multiplex PCR, and TCRdb holds only the in-frame ones, with some missing. The data hold 200,000 to 300,000 clones, with 86% observed a single time. Source material: peripheral blood. The receptor set was obtained from a man aged 60 to 75 with acute or convalescent COVID-19. CDR3s include the opening cysteine and the closing phenylalanine or tryptophan. D genes are given only for firm matches. Clone size is stated in some rows and not others, as once, few, many or a class when expanded.

>TRBD2|TRBV6-2/TRBV6-3|TRBJ2-5|NA
CASSPTSGGGETQYF
TGTGCCAGCAGCCCGACTAGCGGAGGGGGAGAGACCCAGTACTTC
>TRBD1|TRBV5-4|TRBJ2-7|NA
CASSLRTGGSEQYF
TGTGCCAGCAGCTTACGGACAGGGGGCTCCGAGCAGTACTTC
>TRBD1|TRBV2|TRBJ1-4|NA
CASMRGPSEKLFF
TGTGCCAGCATGAGGGGGCCCTCTGAAAAACTGTTTTTT
>NA|TRBV12-3/TRBV12-4|TRBJ1-2|NA
CASSLGHSHGYTF
TGTGCCAGCAGTTTAGGTCACAGTCATGGCTACACCTTC
>NA|TRBV28|TRBJ1-1|NA
CASSMVRGRGAMNTEAFF
TGTGCCAGCAGTATGGTCCGGGGGAGGGGCGCTATGAACACTGAAGCTTTCTTT
>TRBD1|TRBV5-6|TRBJ2-5|NA
CASSEEPGQKETQYF
TGTGCCAGCAGCGAGGAACCGGGACAGAAAGAGACCCAGTACTTC
>NA|TRBV12-5|TRBJ2-2|NA
CASGDSGWPGELFF
TGTGCTAGTGGAGACTCAGGGTGGCCCGGGGAGCTGTTTTTT
>NA|TRBV5-6|TRBJ2-1|NA
CASSLVSVVAYNEQFF
TGTGCCAGCAGCTTGGTCTCGGTAGTAGCCTACAATGAGCAGTTCTTC
>NA|TRBV24-1|TRBJ1-2|NA
CATSDSGGASPYGYTF
TGTGCCACCAGTGATTCGGGGGGCGCTTCCCCCTATGGCTACACCTTC
>TRBD1|TRBV9|TRBJ1-1|NA
CASSVFSGGENTEAFF
TGTGCCAGCAGCGTCTTCTCAGGGGGCGAAAACACTGAAGCTTTCTTT
>NA|TRBV6-6|TRBJ2-2|NA
CASSPRGGTGELFF
TGTGCCAGCAGTCCCCGAGGCGGTACCGGGGAGCTGTTTTTT
>TRBD2|TRBV30|TRBJ2-1|NA
CAWSVLSSGRDEQFF
TGTGCCTGGAGTGTACTGTCTAGCGGGAGGGATGAGCAGTTCTTC
>TRBD2|TRBV27|TRBJ2-3|NA
CASRSGGGTSGSLTDTQYF
TGTGCCAGCAGGAGTGGGGGGGGCACTAGCGGGTCACTAACAGATACGCAGTATTTT
>NA|TRBV7-2|TRBJ2-1|once
CASSLEWGSANNEQFF
TGTGCCAGCAGCTTAGAGTGGGGCAGCGCAAACAATGAGCAGTTCTTC
>NA|TRBV19|TRBJ2-2|few
CASSILGAANTGELFF
TGTGCCAGTAGTATACTGGGGGCAGCGAACACCGGGGAGCTGTTTTTT
>TRBD1|TRBV24-1|TRBJ2-5|NA
CATSDYGTGSQETQYF
TGTGCCACCAGTGACTATGGGACAGGGAGTCAAGAGACCCAGTACTTC
>TRBD2|TRBV9|TRBJ2-3|NA
CASSPPTSGDTDTQYF
TGTGCCAGCAGCCCTCCGACTAGCGGGGATACAGATACGCAGTATTTT
>TRBD2|TRBV5-1|TRBJ2-2|NA
CASLAGSNTGELFF
TGCGCCAGCCTAGCGGGATCTAACACCGGGGAGCTGTTTTTT
>NA|TRBV4-2|TRBJ2-6|NA
CASSQDFIVSGANVLTF
TGTGCCAGCAGCCAAGATTTCATAGTCTCTGGGGCCAACGTCCTGACTTTC
>TRBD1|TRBV6-5|TRBJ1-2|NA
CASSPDRANYGYTF
TGTGCCAGCAGCCCGGACAGGGCTAACTATGGCTACACCTTC
>TRBD2|TRBV6-2/TRBV6-3|TRBJ2-7|NA
CASSPGLDYLHEQYF
TGTGCCAGCAGCCCGGGACTAGACTATCTCCACGAGCAGTACTTC
>NA|TRBV27|TRBJ1-5|NA
CASSLSRGGQPQHF
TGTGCCAGCAGTTTATCCAGAGGCGGGCAGCCCCAGCATTTT
>NA|TRBV10-3|TRBJ1-2|NA
CAVDGGGGYTF
TGTGCCGTCGATGGGGGGGGAGGCTACACCTTC
>TRBD1|TRBV30|TRBJ2-1|NA
CAWTLPGDRPLNEQFF
TGTGCCTGGACCTTACCGGGGGACAGGCCTTTAAATGAGCAGTTCTTC
>NA|TRBV11-3|TRBJ1-6|NA
CASSFRGQYPNSPLHF
TGTGCCAGCAGCTTTCGCGGACAGTATCCTAATTCACCCCTCCACTTT
>TRBD1|TRBV20-1|TRBJ2-7|few
CSASIRDRLYEQYF
TGCAGTGCTAGTATCCGGGACAGACTATACGAGCAGTACTTC
>TRBD1|TRBV28|TRBJ1-1|NA
CASRTGTWTGNTEAFF
TGTGCCAGCAGGACCGGAACTTGGACAGGGAACACTGAAGCTTTCTTT
>NA|TRBV30|TRBJ1-6|NA
CAWSARRDYNSPLHF
TGTGCCTGGAGTGCCCGCAGGGACTATAATTCACCCCTCCACTTT
>NA|TRBV7-8|TRBJ2-1|NA
CASSLDRPREQFF
TGTGCCAGCAGCTTAGATCGGCCGAGGGAGCAGTTCTTC
>NA|TRBV11-2|TRBJ2-2|once
CASSLFRGLNTGELFF
TGTGCCAGCAGCTTATTTCGAGGATTGAACACCGGGGAGCTGTTTTTT
>NA|TRBV5-6|TRBJ2-5|NA
CASSIRVSQETQYF
TGTGCCAGCAGCATCCGGGTCTCTCAAGAGACCCAGTACTTC
>TRBD1|TRBV19|TRBJ1-5|NA
CASSIGQDYSNQPQHF
TGTGCCAGTAGTATCGGACAGGACTATAGCAATCAGCCCCAGCATTTT
>NA|TRBV6-6|TRBJ1-2|NA
CASREQSYGYTF
TGTGCCAGCCGGGAACAGTCCTATGGCTACACCTTC
>TRBD2|TRBV19|TRBJ2-3|NA
CASSIRLAGAADTQYF
TGTGCCAGTAGTATTCGGCTAGCGGGAGCAGCAGATACGCAGTATTTT
>NA|TRBV27|TRBJ2-2|NA
CASSLSMGRNTGELFF
TGTGCCAGCAGTTTATCGATGGGGCGAAACACCGGGGAGCTGTTTTTT
>TRBD1|TRBV7-8|TRBJ1-3|NA
CASSPTGNSGNTIYF
TGTGCCAGCAGCCCGACAGGGAACTCTGGAAACACCATATATTTT
>NA|TRBV9|TRBJ1-4|NA
CASSVAIGRGDEKLFF
TGTGCCAGCAGCGTAGCTATCGGCAGGGGAGATGAAAAACTGTTTTTT
>TRBD1|TRBV5-1|TRBJ1-6|NA
CASSLGTAPTYNSPLHF
TGCGCCAGCAGCCTCGGGACAGCCCCTACCTATAATTCACCCCTCCACTTT
>NA|TRBV5-7|TRBJ2-7|few
CASNNRISYEQYF
TGTGCCAGCAACAACAGGATTTCCTACGAGCAGTACTTC
>NA|TRBV27|TRBJ1-5|few
CASSLSFLQPQHF
TGTGCCAGCAGTTTATCTTTCTTACAGCCCCAGCATTTT
>TRBD1|TRBV28|TRBJ2-7|few
CASSLRDRIYEQYF
TGTGCCAGCAGCCTCCGGGACAGGATCTACGAGCAGTACTTC
>NA|TRBV11-3|TRBJ2-6|NA
CASSREGIRANVLTF
TGTGCCAGCAGCCGGGAAGGGATTAGGGCCAACGTCCTGACTTTC
>TRBD1|TRBV7-3|TRBJ1-4|NA
CASSLGTGGKGFEKLFF
TGTGCCAGCAGCTTAGGGACAGGGGGTAAAGGTTTTGAAAAACTGTTTTTT
>NA|TRBV27|TRBJ2-1|NA
CASSFTALTYNEQFF
TGTGCCAGCAGTTTCACAGCCCTGACCTACAATGAGCAGTTCTTC
>NA|TRBV11-3|TRBJ2-7|NA
CASSLGGLLNYEQYF
TGTGCCAGCAGCTTAGGAGGGCTCTTGAACTACGAGCAGTACTTC
>NA|TRBV6-2/TRBV6-3|TRBJ1-1|NA
CASSRTENTEAFF
TGTGCCAGCAGTCGGACAGAGAACACTGAAGCTTTCTTT
>TRBD1|TRBV7-9|TRBJ1-5|NA
CASSPNRGQGAQQPQHF
TGTGCCAGCAGCCCTAACAGGGGACAGGGGGCTCAACAGCCCCAGCATTTT
>NA|TRBV30|TRBJ1-1|NA
CAWTRDGEVNTEAFF
TGTGCCTGGACCCGCGACGGGGAAGTGAACACTGAAGCTTTCTTT
>NA|TRBV5-1|TRBJ1-6|NA
CASSLQATNSPLHF
TGCGCCAGCAGCTTGCAGGCTACTAATTCACCCCTCCACTTT
>NA|TRBV6-5|TRBJ1-5|NA
CASSPGWPPNQPQHF
TGTGCCAGCAGCCCGGGGTGGCCCCCCAATCAGCCCCAGCATTTT
>NA|TRBV28|TRBJ1-4|NA
CASSPRGRGEKLFF
TGTGCCAGCAGCCCCAGGGGAAGAGGCGAAAAACTGTTTTTT
>NA|TRBV7-3|TRBJ2-1|NA
CASSRFPGVSNGGLYNEQFF
TGTGCCAGCAGCCGCTTTCCGGGGGTCTCAAACGGAGGGCTTTACAATGAGCAGTTCTTC
>NA|TRBV4-2|TRBJ2-7|few
CASSSGAVYDHEQYF
TGTGCCAGCAGCTCGGGTGCGGTTTATGACCACGAGCAGTACTTC
>NA|TRBV28|TRBJ1-4|few
CASSSGPEKLFF
TGTGCCAGCAGTTCAGGTCCGGAAAAACTGTTTTTT
>TRBD1|TRBV6-5|TRBJ2-7|NA
CASRRQGGYEQYF
TGTGCCAGCAGGAGACAGGGTGGCTACGAGCAGTACTTC
>NA|TRBV30|TRBJ1-1|NA
CAWSSGRPNTEAFF
TGTGCCTGGAGTTCGGGGAGGCCGAACACTGAAGCTTTCTTT
>TRBD1|TRBV6-1|TRBJ1-5|once
CASSENRGSNQPQHF
TGTGCCAGCAGTGAAAACAGGGGATCCAATCAGCCCCAGCATTTT
>NA|TRBV4-3|TRBJ2-3|NA
CASSQVSRGLSTDTQYF
TGCGCCAGCAGCCAAGTGTCTAGGGGACTTAGCACAGATACGCAGTATTTT
>TRBD1|TRBV19|TRBJ1-1|NA
CASSIEPTGVGPTNRMNTEAFF
TGTGCCAGTAGTATAGAGCCGACAGGGGTTGGTCCGACTAACCGGATGAACACTGAAGCTTTCTTT